The 27 T cell receptor beta chains below all came from one sample that was sequenced in a study of blood T cell repertoires in COVID-19. Measured with immunoSEQ multiplex PCR; TCRdb has only the in-frame clones, and not every one. Of fewer than 450,000 clones listed, approximately 84% are singletons. Sequenced: PBMCs or T cells enriched from blood (not recorded which). These receptors were collected from a woman aged 25 to 39 who had recovered from COVID-19.

The J gene is TRBJ2-5, the V gene TRBV28, with D maybe TRBD2 (5 bases). The CDR3 contains 15 residues. The germline CDR1 and CDR2 sequences are MDHEN and SYDVKM. V was shortened by 3 bases and J by 5 bases, with 16 bases between the two germline ends. DNA of the CDR3: TGTGCCAGCAGTTTCGATACGGGGTCGGGGGAGACCCAGTACTTC. Protein sequence: CASSFDTGSGETQYF.

In its sample, this clone was seen once. The genes are TRBV6-1 and TRBJ1-2; tentative D call: TRBD1 (6 bases). Per germline, CDR1 MNHNS and CDR2 SASEGT. Trimming took off 0 bases at V and 7 bases at J, with 15 bases between the two ends. The CDR3 sequence is 15 residues long. CDR3 loop: CASSEAPQGRRGYTF. Written as DNA, the CDR3 is TGTGCCAGCAGTGAAGCGCCGCAGGGGCGGCGTGGCTACACCTTC.

This clone came up once. The CDR3 loop reads CASSVHRASYGYTF. The DNA for the CDR3 is TGTGCCAGCAGCGTTCACAGGGCCTCATATGGCTACACCTTC. The chain uses TRBV13 and TRBJ1-2; TRBD1 is a possible D gene (6 bases). V lost 5 bases, J lost 5 bases, and 15 bases lay in between. The CDR3 sequence is 14 residues long. Germline values: CDR1 PRHDT, CDR2 FYEKMQ (reference sequence).

The CDR3 is CASSRMLNPGTGANNEQFF. In DNA form, the CDR3 reads TGCGCCAGCAGCCGAATGCTAAATCCCGGGACAGGGGCAAACAATGAGCAGTTCTTC. The genes are TRBV10-1 and TRBJ2-1, with 10 bases fitting TRBD1. The CDR3 has 19 amino acids. J was trimmed by 5 bases and V by 6 bases; bases with no gene match: 19. Per the germline V gene, CDR1 is WNHNN and CDR2 is SYGVQD (reference sequence).

This chain connects TRBV7-4 to TRBJ1-2; TRBD1 matches at 8 bases. The CDR3 length is 16 residues. Unmatched junction bases numbered 13, after V lost 3 bases and J lost 7 bases. CDR1 is SGHVT, CDR2 SQSDAQ, per germline. The CDR3 region is CASSFGRGLALGGYTF. The CDR3 nucleotides read TGTGCCAGCAGCTTTGGCAGGGGGCTGGCCCTCGGTGGCTACACCTTC.

This clone was found a few times. V usage is TRBV7-2 and J usage is TRBJ1-5; D not resolved. The CDR3 length is 14 residues. Germline V gene data show CDR1 as SGHTA and CDR2 as FQGNSA. Trimming took 3 bases from V and 7 from J, leaving 13 bases between them. The CDR3 bases are TGTGCCAGCAGCTTGTCTACCGGAGAGCAGCCCCAGCATTTT. Translated: CASSLSTGEQPQHF.

The chain employs TRBV27 and TRBJ1-6, with D maybe TRBD1 (5 bases). Germline V gene lookup returns CDR1 MNHEY and CDR2 SMNVEV (reference sequence). CDR3 length equals 15 residues. The V gene lost 6 bases and the J gene lost 7 bases, with 16 bases spanning the gap. CDR3 nucleotide sequence: TGTGCCAGCAGACCCGAGGCGGGGGTAAATTCACCCCTCCACTTT. It codes for CASRPEAGVNSPLHF.

This clone has only one observation. The chain uses TRBV14 and TRBJ1-6; TRBD1 might be the D (6 bases). V was pared by 0 bases and J by 0 bases, with 18 bases between. CDR1 SGHDN and CDR2 FVKESK come from the germline V gene. The CDR3 sequence is 20 residues long. In DNA form, the CDR3 reads TGTGCCAGCAGCCAAGATACGGCAGGGGTTAGGAGCTCCTATAATTCACCCCTCCACTTT. It yields the protein CASSQDTAGVRSSYNSPLHF. Using reference TRBV14 and TRBJ1-6 for the parts outside the CDR3, the full variable domain is EAGVTQFPSHSVIEKGQTVTLRCDPISGHDNLYWYRRVMGKEIKFLLHFVKESKQDESGMPNNRFLAERTGGTYSTLKVQPAELEDSGVYFCASSQDTAGVRSSYNSPLHFGNGTRLTVT.

V and J are TRBV9 and TRBJ1-2, with a possible D match to TRBD1 (6 bases). The CDR3 consists of 15 residues. V was pared by 0 bases and J by 8 bases, with 17 bases between. Germline V lookup: CDR1 SGDLS, CDR2 YYNGEE. CDR3 DNA sequence: TGTGCCAGCAGCGTAGCTACTGGGTCAGGGGAAGGCTACACCTTC. It codes for CASSVATGSGEGYTF.

The chain uses TRBV7-9 and TRBJ1-1; maybe TRBD1 (6 bases). V lost 5 bases, J lost 0 bases, and 19 bases lay in between. CDR3 length: 17 amino acids. CDR1 and CDR2 from the germline V gene are SEHNR and FQNEAQ (reference sequence). Here the CDR3 reads CASSRRFGGYMNTEAFF. CDR3 DNA sequence: TGTGCCAGCAGCCGGCGTTTTGGGGGCTACATGAACACTGAAGCTTTCTTT.

The chain recombines TRBV6-2 or TRBV6-3 with TRBJ1-2; 7 nucleotides line up with TRBD1. The V and J ends lost 5 bases and 5 bases, in that order; junction bases with no gene match: 11. This CDR3 spans 15 amino acids. The germline V gene has CDR1 MNHEY and CDR2 SVGEGT. CDR3 nucleotide sequence: TGTGCCAGCAGTGCCAGGGGGTCGGGGCTTTATGGCTACACCTTC. Translating gives CASSARGSGLYGYTF.

The chain carries TRBV28 and TRBJ2-3; possible D gene TRBD1, 6 bases. The germline V gene has CDR1 MDHEN and CDR2 SYDVKM. The CDR3 is 13 residues long. V was cut by 3 bases and J by 14 bases, with 18 bases left in between. The CDR3 DNA sequence: TGTGCCAGCAGTTTGGGACAATCAAGAAGCTCGTATTTT. Translated: CASSLGQSRSSYF.

V gene TRBV5-1 combines with J gene TRBJ1-2, with 10 bases that match TRBD1. The junction had 8 bases not matched to a gene; V was cut back by 4 bases and J by 2 bases. This CDR3 comprises 16 residues. The germline V gene encodes CDR1 SGHRS and CDR2 YFSETQ. CDR3 region: CASSGRRDRGNYGYTF. The CDR3 coding sequence is TGCGCCAGCAGCGGACGACGGGACAGGGGCAACTATGGCTACACCTTC. Full variable domain (rest looked up from reference TRBV5-1 and TRBJ1-2): KAGVTQTPRYLIKTRGQQVTLSCSPISGHRSVSWYQQTPGQGLQFLFEYFSETQRNKGNFPGRFSGRQFSNSRSEMNVSTLELGDSALYLCASSGRRDRGNYGYTFGSGTRLTVV.

The CDR3 sequence is CASSTPPGLAGGRSYNEQFF. CDR3 bases: TGTGCCAGTAGTACCCCACCGGGACTAGCGGGGGGGCGCTCCTACAATGAGCAGTTCTTC. This rearrangement joins TRBV19 to TRBJ2-1; 16 bases are a match to TRBD2. The CDR3 spans 20 residues. The germline V gene encodes CDR1 LNHDA and CDR2 SQIVND (reference sequence). Trimming took 4 bases from V and 0 from J; bases not matched to a gene: 9.

J is TRBJ1-1 and V is TRBV19, with D maybe TRBD1 (6 bases). Germline V CDR1 and CDR2: LNHDA, SQIVND (reference sequence). The V gene lost 5 bases and the J gene lost 4 bases, with 26 bases spanning the gap. The CDR3 sequence is 18 residues long. Written as DNA, the CDR3 is TGTGCCAGTAGTCCGTCTCACAGGGAAACCCTTGTCCTCACTGAAGCTTTCTTT. It translates to CASSPSHRETLVLTEAFF.

This chain links TRBV9 with TRBJ1-3; TRBD1 agrees at 8 bases. The CDR3 length is 15 residues. The trim removed 5 bases at V and 7 bases at J, leaving 11 bases unmatched. The germline CDR1 and CDR2 sequences are SGDLS and YYNGEE. The CDR3 coding sequence is TGTGCCAGCAGTGTGGCAGGGGGCTATGGTAACACCATATATTTT. Translated: CASSVAGGYGNTIYF. Full variable domain (rest looked up from reference TRBV9 and TRBJ1-3): DSGVTQTPKHLITATGQRVTLRCSPRSGDLSVYWYQQSLDQGLQFLIQYYNGEERAKGNILERFSAQQFPDLHSELNLSSLELGDSALYFCASSVAGGYGNTIYFGEGSWLTVV.

The chain carries TRBV3-1 (or the pseudogene TRBV3-2) and TRBJ1-3; TRBD1 matches 9 bases. Germline trimming cut 5 bases from V and 4 bases from J; bases unmatched to any gene: 9. The CDR3 is 16 amino acids. Germline V lookup: CDR1 LGHDT, CDR2 YNNKEL (reference sequence). The CDR3 DNA follows: TGTGCCAGCAGCTTGGCTTACAGGGGGCAAGGAAACACCATATATTTT. Residues: CASSLAYRGQGNTIYF.

The chain has TRBV2 and TRBJ1-1, with no clear D. The germline CDR1 and CDR2 sequences are SNHLY and FYNNEI. This CDR3 comprises 15 residues. V was clipped by 0 bases and J by 1 base, with 9 bases between them. The CDR3 sequence: CASSEALPGNTEAFF. DNA for the CDR3: TGTGCCAGCAGTGAAGCGCTTCCCGGGAACACTGAAGCTTTCTTT. Full variable domain (missing parts from reference TRBV2 and TRBJ1-1): EPEVTQTPSHQVTQMGQEVILRCVPISNHLYFYWYRQILGQKVEFLVSFYNNEISEKSEIFDDQFSVERPDGSNFTLKIRSTKLEDSAMYFCASSEALPGNTEAFFGQGTRLTVV.

The chain couples TRBV2 to TRBJ1-2, with 9 bases that match TRBD1. The CDR3 loop spans 14 amino acids. The ends lost 4 bases at V and 6 bases at J; junction bases unmatched: 6. Germline V gives CDR1 SNHLY, CDR2 FYNNEI. The CDR3 coding sequence is TGTGCCAGCAGTGGAACGGGACAGGGAGATGGCTACACCTTC. This codes for CASSGTGQGDGYTF.

V gene TRBV25-1 combines with J gene TRBJ1-2, with TRBD1 as a possible D gene (5 bases). Trimming removed 8 bases at V and 5 bases at J, with 18 bases between. Germline V lookup: CDR1 MGHDK, CDR2 SYGVNS. This CDR3 is built from 14 residues. Written as DNA, the CDR3 is TGTGCCAGCGGTCCACCGCGACAGACATATGGCTACACCTTC. Protein product: CASGPPRQTYGYTF.

V is TRBV4-2 and J is TRBJ2-3, with 13 bases that match TRBD2. Germline CDR1 LGHNA, CDR2 YNFKEQ. V shed 3 bases and J 2 bases; nucleotides not matched to a gene: 2. The CDR3 has 16 amino acids. Here the CDR3 reads CASSQTSGGTTDTQYF. The DNA for the CDR3 is TGTGCCAGCAGCCAGACTAGCGGGGGGACCACAGATACGCAGTATTTT.

The V call is TRBV10-1, the J call TRBJ1-5; D might be TRBD1 (5 bases). The CDR3 extends over 14 amino acids. Germline-derived CDR1 and CDR2 are WNHNN and SYGVQD (reference sequence). The V end was cut by 3 bases, the J end by 3 bases, with 9 bases between. Here the CDR3 DNA reads TGCGCCAGCAGTGATGCAGGGTCCAATCAGCCCCAGCATTTT. Its protein is CASSDAGSNQPQHF.

This chain links TRBV28 with TRBJ2-5; a possible D gene is TRBD2 (6 bases). The CDR3 spans 16 residues. Per the germline V gene, CDR1 is MDHEN and CDR2 is SYDVKM. V lost 1 base and J lost 4, with 16 bases in between. The chain's CDR3 is CASSLSSDGRGETQYF. CDR3 nucleotides: TGTGCCAGCAGTTTATCGTCGGACGGGCGGGGAGAGACCCAGTACTTC.

The chain couples TRBV5-1 to TRBJ1-5; 11 bases are shared with TRBD1. Germline CDR1 SGHRS, CDR2 YFSETQ. Trimming removed 0 bases from V and 4 bases from J; junction bases left unmatched: 0. The CDR3 covers 15 residues. CDR3 sequence (DNA): TGCGCCAGCAGCTTGGGGGACAGGGGGAATCAGCCCCAGCATTTT. It is translated as CASSLGDRGNQPQHF.

The V and J genes are TRBV15 and TRBJ1-6; perhaps TRBD1 as D (6 bases). V gave up 3 bases and J gave up 6 bases, with 15 bases separating them. Germline values: CDR1 LNHNV, CDR2 YYDKDF (reference sequence). This CDR3 is built from 16 residues. The CDR3 is CATSRGADSANSPLHF. In DNA form, the CDR3 reads TGTGCCACCAGCAGGGGGGCAGATTCGGCTAATTCACCCCTCCACTTT.

The rearrangement links TRBV6-4 to TRBJ1-2, with TRBD1 as a possible D gene (6 bases). V was shortened by 6 bases and J by 0 bases, with 23 bases between the two germline ends. The germline CDR1 and CDR2 sequences are MRHNA and SNTAGT. CDR3 length: 18 residues. CDR3 protein: CASSSQGTFEGANYGYTF. DNA of the CDR3: TGTGCCAGCAGCAGCCAGGGGACATTTGAGGGAGCTAACTATGGCTACACCTTC.

V and J are TRBV27 and TRBJ1-6; TRBD1 aligns across 8 bases. Germline V gene data show CDR1 as MNHEY and CDR2 as SMNVEV (reference sequence). After removal of 5 bases from V and 7 bases from J, the junction contained 4 bases not matched to a gene. CDR3 length: 14 amino acids. DNA of the CDR3: TGTGCCAGCAGTCCCGACAGGGGAAATTCACCCCTCCACTTT. It translates to CASSPDRGNSPLHF.